Given below is one T cell receptor beta chain in context. The CDR3 spans 13 residues. Trimming removed 2 bases at V and 5 bases at J, with 9 bases between. Germline V gene sequence: CDR1 MNHNY, CDR2 SVGAGI (reference sequence). The data belong to a study of blood T cell repertoires in COVID-19. On the study more broadly: Specimens from acute and convalescent COVID-19 originated in the United States, Italy and Spain. Sources were T cells, B-cell-depleted T cells, or PBMCs; the material itself was cDNA or gDNA.

TCRdb's table, derived via immunoSEQ multiplex PCR, lists solely in-frame clones and lacks some. The profile shows around 88,000 clones, roughly 80% of them singletons. The rearrangement joins TRBV6-6 to TRBJ2-5; tentatively, D is TRBD1 (5 bases). The sample taken for sequencing was peripheral blood. This sequence originates from a man aged 60 to 69 with acute or convalescent COVID-19. CDR3 DNA: TGTGCCAGCAGTTACCAGGGATACGAGACCCAGTACTTC. It specifies CASSYQGYETQYF.